This T cell receptor beta chain comes out of a study of blood T cell repertoires in COVID-19. Study details: Sources were T cells, B-cell-depleted T cells, or PBMCs; the material itself was cDNA or gDNA.

Source study methods: For nucleated cells, counts were estimated from reference gene primer amplification. The repertoire was sequenced with immunoSEQ multiplex PCR; TCRdb's copy has only in-frame clones and lacks some. V, J and clone size are those of that table, while D and trimming were read from the DNA. The sample holds around 120,000 clones, 71% seen once. The CDR3 spans 15 residues. The V gene's germline CDR1 is LGHDT and CDR2 YNNKEL (reference sequence). V shed 1 base, J shed 3 bases, and the junction held 3 bases outside the gene matches. The sample comprised peripheral blood. The clonotype comes from a human donor with acute or convalescent COVID-19. The donor label of this sample is uncertain. The chain links TRBV3-1 (or the pseudogene TRBV3-2) to TRBJ1-5; 7 bases agree with TRBD1. CDR3 sequence (DNA): TGTGCCAGCAGCCAAGGGACAGGTACCAATCAGCCCCAGCATTTT. Translating it yields CASSQGTGTNQPQHF.